This T cell receptor beta chain was documented in a study of cytomegalovirus exposure and HLA in healthy donors. This CDR3 comprises 17 residues. V lost 0 bases, J lost 0 bases, and 12 bases lay in between. Germline V gene data show CDR1 as MNHNS and CDR2 as SASEGT. Profiled with immunoSEQ multiplex PCR; TCRdb holds only in-frame clones, not every one. The repertoire holds about 130,000 clones, with roughly nine tenths as singletons. The receptor's source is a woman aged 18-29 years in good health and CMV-seronegative. V is TRBV6-1 and J is TRBJ1-3, with a possible D match to TRBD1 (6 bases). What was sequenced was PBMCs. The CDR3 region is CASSEAPGASSGNTIYF. As DNA, the CDR3 is TGTGCCAGCAGTGAAGCCCCAGGGGCCAGCTCTGGAAACACCATATATTTT.